Presented here are 30 T cell receptor beta chains from one specimen sequenced in a study of T cells after yellow fever vaccination. One entry per CDR3 protein, called by TCRdb with MiXCR from the 5' RACE reads. The sample lists around 110,000 distinct CDR3 sequences, under 9% occurring once. Sequenced here: CD8+ T cells sorted from PBMCs, sampled 45 days after the yellow fever booster vaccination. The receptors shown here come from a man younger than 45 who received the YFV17D yellow fever vaccine.

The chain uses TRBV4-1 and TRBJ2-2, with TRBD1 matching over 9 bases. With 5 bases clipped from V and 1 base from J, the junction kept 2 bases outside the gene matches. The CDR3 covers 15 residues. The germline CDR1 and CDR2 sequences are MGHRA and YSYEKL. CDR3 DNA sequence: TGCGCCAGCAGCGGACAGGGGAGGAACACCGGGGAGCTGTTTTTT. Amino acids: CASSGQGRNTGELFF.

This clonotype was seen at least ten times. The rearrangement joins TRBV10-3 to TRBJ2-1; TRBD1 agrees at 10 bases. With 10 bases clipped from V and 7 bases from J, the junction kept 7 bases outside the gene matches. The CDR3 has 13 amino acids. In germline, CDR1 is ENHRY, CDR2 SYGVKD. This CDR3 is CATTGGEGNEQFF. CDR3 DNA sequence: TGTGCCACGACAGGGGGCGAAGGGAATGAGCAGTTCTTC.

The sample holds many counts of this clonotype. V is TRBV4-3 and J is TRBJ1-2, with 9 bases aligning to TRBD1. Germline assignment: CDR1 LGHNA and CDR2 YSLEER. Trimming removed 1 base from V and 8 bases from J; junction bases left unmatched: 8. This CDR3 has 15 residues. CDR3 DNA sequence: TGCGCCAGCAGCCAAGGTACCGGGACAGGGAACGGCTACACCTTC. Translated: CASSQGTGTGNGYTF.

The rearrangement uses TRBV4-3 and TRBJ1-1; D unresolved. The germline V gene has CDR1 LGHNA and CDR2 YSLEER. The CDR3 consists of 15 residues. Trimming took 0 bases from V and 1 from J, leaving 9 bases between them. The CDR3 sequence is CASSQEGIRNTEAFF. DNA for the CDR3: TGCGCCAGCAGCCAAGAAGGGATCCGGAACACTGAAGCTTTCTTT.

In this sample, this clonotype turned up many times. The rearrangement uses TRBV7-8 and TRBJ2-1; TRBD2 matches 9 bases. V lost 4 bases, J lost 5 bases, and 3 bases stayed unmatched. This CDR3 has 14 residues. The germline V gene has CDR1 SGHVS and CDR2 FQNEAQ. As DNA, the CDR3 is TGTGCCAGCAGCTATAGCGGGGGTAACAATGAGCAGTTCTTC. Its translation: CASSYSGGNNEQFF.

This clonotype was seen more than once but under ten times. The chain links TRBV20-1 to TRBJ1-2; no reliable D call. Germline V gene sequence: CDR1 DFQATT, CDR2 SNEGSKA (reference sequence). V lost 0 bases, J lost 0 bases, and 11 bases lay in between. The CDR3 consists of 15 residues. The CDR3 nucleotides are TGCAGTGCTAGAGATCAGGCAGCAGCTAACTATGGCTACACCTTC. Translated: CSARDQAAANYGYTF.

This clonotype was found many times. The chain uses TRBV7-2 and TRBJ2-4; 8 bases are shared with TRBD1. After removal of 3 bases from V and 8 bases from J, the junction contained 6 bases not matched to a gene. The CDR3 runs 14 residues. Germline lookup yields CDR1 SGHTA and CDR2 FQGNSA. CDR3 coding DNA: TGTGCCAGCAGCTTCCTGGACAGGGAGGACATTCAGTACTTC. Protein sequence: CASSFLDREDIQYF.

This clonotype has at least ten counts. The genes are TRBV6-5 and TRBJ2-7; 7 positions agree with TRBD1. There are 13 residues in the CDR3. The V and J ends lost 4 bases and 2 bases, in that order; junction bases with no gene match: 2. Germline assignment: CDR1 MNHEY and CDR2 SVGAGI. The CDR3 DNA reads as TGTGCCAGCAGTTCGGGACAGACCTACGAGCAGTACTTC. As protein: CASSSGQTYEQYF.

This clonotype was counted at least ten times. V usage is TRBV4-1 and J usage is TRBJ1-5, with unresolved D. The CDR3 is made up of 17 amino acids. V lost 1 base and J lost 0, with 13 bases in between. Germline-derived CDR1 and CDR2 are MGHRA and YSYEKL. Here the CDR3 reads CASSQATVTYSNQPQHF. The CDR3 coding sequence is TGCGCCAGCAGCCAAGCTACGGTCACTTATAGCAATCAGCCCCAGCATTTT.

This clonotype was counted many times. The chain couples TRBV7-8 to TRBJ2-1, with TRBD1 identical over 9 bases. There are 15 residues in the CDR3. Germline CDR1 SGHVS, CDR2 FQNEAQ. Trimming at V came to 5 bases and at J to 10 bases, leaving 12 bases not matched to a gene. In DNA form, the CDR3 reads TGTGCCAGCAGCATTCCGGGACAGGGCTCATTGGAGCAGTTCTTC. Its protein product is CASSIPGQGSLEQFF.

In its sample, this clonotype was seen many times. The gene calls are TRBV3-1 and TRBJ2-1, with TRBD2 matching 12 bases. From germline, CDR1 is LGHDT and CDR2 YNNKEL (reference sequence). The junction had 10 bases not matched to a gene; V was cut back by 5 bases and J by 8 bases. This CDR3 region has 16 residues. CDR3 sequence: CASSAGLAGWNDEQFF. CDR3 DNA sequence: TGTGCCAGCAGCGCCGGACTAGCGGGATGGAATGATGAGCAGTTCTTC.

This clonotype has a handful of counts. V gene TRBV7-6 combines with J gene TRBJ2-4; D perhaps matches TRBD2 (5 bases). Trimming removed 7 bases from V and 1 base from J, with 14 bases in between. The germline V gene encodes CDR1 SGHVS and CDR2 FNYEAQ. This CDR3 has 15 residues. CDR3 amino acids: CASTDGPGAKNIQYF. CDR3 nucleotide sequence: TGTGCCAGCACCGACGGGCCGGGGGCCAAAAACATTCAGTACTTC.

In this sample, this clonotype turned up many times. The gene calls are TRBV12-3 or TRBV12-4 and TRBJ2-1; 13 nucleotides agree with TRBD2. The CDR3 totals 17 residues. V trimming: 7 bases; J trimming: 2 bases; junction bases outside the gene matches: 8. CDR3 protein: CASTPGLAGETYNEQFF. CDR3 coding DNA: TGTGCCAGCACCCCCGGACTAGCGGGAGAGACCTACAATGAGCAGTTCTTC.

This clonotype came up many times. The chain uses TRBV25-1 and TRBJ2-3; tentative D call: TRBD2 (6 bases). Germline V gives CDR1 MGHDK, CDR2 SYGVNS. CDR3 length equals 16 residues. With 3 bases removed from V and 2 bases from J, the gap between germline ends came to 15 bases. CDR3 in DNA: TGTGCCAGCAGTGATTACGTGCGGGGCTACACAGATACGCAGTATTTT. Its translation: CASSDYVRGYTDTQYF. Full variable domain (outside the CDR3, taken from reference TRBV25-1 and TRBJ2-3): EADIYQTPRYLVIGTGKKITLECSQTMGHDKMYWYQQDPGMELHLIHYSYGVNSTEKGDLSSESTVSRIRTEHFPLTLESARPSHTSQYLCASSDYVRGYTDTQYFGPGTRLTVL.

In regard to this clonotype: This may arise from a read error, as a much more abundant clone is one base away. The chain recombines TRBV4-3 with TRBJ2-2, with 8 nucleotides matching TRBD2. The CDR3 runs to 14 residues. Per germline, CDR1 LGHNA and CDR2 YSLEER. The CDR3 sequence: CASSVAGWTGVLFF. The CDR3 nucleotides are TGCGCCAGCAGCGTAGCGGGATGGACCGGGGTGCTGTTTTTT.

This clonotype was detected ten times or more. The rearrangement joins TRBV29-1 to TRBJ2-1; no firm D call. CDR1 and CDR2 from the germline V gene are SQVTM and ANQGSEA. CDR3 length equals 16 residues. V lost 2 bases and J 2 bases, leaving 16 bases between the germline ends. Here the CDR3 DNA reads TGCAGCGTTGAACCCTCCTCCCAGCGCACCTACAATGAGCAGTTCTTC. Its translation is CSVEPSSQRTYNEQFF.

The chain couples TRBV4-2 to TRBJ2-1; possibly TRBD2 for D (5 bases). V was cut by 6 bases and J by 3 bases, with 18 bases left in between. The CDR3 consists of 16 residues. Germline V gene lookup returns CDR1 LGHNA and CDR2 YNFKEQ. Here the CDR3 DNA reads TGTGCCAGCAGTCCCAGGCGCGGGCCGAACTACAATGAGCAGTTCTTC. This gives the protein CASSPRRGPNYNEQFF.

This clonotype has ten or more counts. The DNA of the CDR3 is TGTGCCAGCAGCCAAGAAGGGGGGTCGGAGGGACCGTGGGCCTACGAGCAGTACTTC. Residues: CASSQEGGSEGPWAYEQYF. The rearrangement uses TRBV4-2 and TRBJ2-7, with D possibly being TRBD1 or TRBD2 (6 bases each). Germline V lookup: CDR1 LGHNA, CDR2 YNFKEQ. Trimming removed 0 bases at V and 2 bases at J, with 23 bases between. The CDR3 is made up of 19 amino acids.

With respect to this clonotype: A much bigger clone sits one base away, suggesting this may be a read error. The gene calls are TRBV11-2 and TRBJ2-7, with 7 bases that match TRBD1. Germline CDR1 reads SGHAT; CDR2 reads FQNNGV. The length of the CDR3 is 14 residues. V was clipped by 5 bases and J by 5 bases; unmatched bases: 9. The CDR3 loop is CASSLSQGTHEQYF. CDR3 nucleotide sequence: TGTGCCAGCAGCCTCTCACAGGGGACCCACGAGCAGTACTTC. Together with reference TRBV11-2 and TRBJ2-7, the CDR3 gives the full variable domain: EAGVAQSPRYKIIEKRQSVAFWCNPISGHATLYWYQQILGQGPKLLIQFQNNGVVDDSQLPKDRFSAERLKGVDSTLKIQPAKLEDSAVYLCASSLSQGTHEQYFGPGTRLTVT.

This clonotype was detected many times. The CDR3 DNA is TGTGCCAGCAGTTTAGTAGCGGGAGTAGAGCAGTTCTTC. Translated, it gives CASSLVAGVEQFF. The chain combines TRBV27 with TRBJ2-1; 9 bases match TRBD2. The CDR3 has 13 amino acids. Germline CDR1 and CDR2: MNHEY and SMNVEV (reference sequence). After removal of 2 bases from V and 10 bases from J, the junction contained 3 bases not matched to a gene.

V and J are TRBV9 and TRBJ2-1, with 7 bases lining up with TRBD2. V lost 0 bases and J lost 6; bases outside the gene matches: 6. CDR1 and CDR2 from the germline V gene are SGDLS and YYNGEE. The CDR3 totals 15 residues. The CDR3 coding sequence is TGTGCCAGCAGCGTAGGCGCTAGCGGAGGCAATGAGCAGTTCTTC. It is translated as CASSVGASGGNEQFF.

A word on this clonotype: A read error is possible here, since a much larger clone lies one base away. CDR3 in amino acids: CASSRTGIRFYEQYF. CDR3 sequence (DNA): TGTGCCAGCAGCCGTACAGGGATTCGTTTCTACGAGCAGTACTTC. This chain links TRBV2 with TRBJ2-7, with a possible D match to TRBD1 (6 bases). CDR1 is SNHLY, CDR2 FYNNEI, per germline. Trimming shortened V by 6 bases and J by 3 bases, and 18 bases separated the two germline ends. This CDR3 is 15 amino acids long.

This clonotype showed up many times. The chain recombines TRBV20-1 with TRBJ1-5; 8 positions match TRBD1. There are 12 residues in the CDR3. V was pared by 5 bases and J by 4 bases, with 1 base of the junction left unmatched. From germline, CDR1 is DFQATT and CDR2 SNEGSKA (reference sequence). The CDR3 is CSAWTGNQPQHF. The CDR3 nucleotides are TGCAGTGCTTGGACAGGGAATCAGCCCCAGCATTTT.

The rearrangement joins TRBV5-4 to TRBJ2-6; 7 nucleotides agree with TRBD2. The CDR3 contains 21 residues. The ends lost 1 base at V and 1 base at J; junction bases unmatched: 17. The germline CDR1 and CDR2 sequences are SGHNT and YYREEE (reference sequence). CDR3 coding DNA: TGTGCCAGCAGCTTGCCGGACTCCGGGCTAGCGGCAGTGTCTGGGGCCAACGTCCTGACTTTC. Translated, it gives CASSLPDSGLAAVSGANVLTF.

The table lists this clonotype with many counts. The rearrangement joins TRBV30 to TRBJ1-1; D gene uncertain. Trimming stripped 4 bases from V and 7 bases from J, with 10 bases between. CDR1 and CDR2 (germline): GTSNPN, SVGIG (reference sequence). CDR3 length equals 11 residues. CDR3 bases: TGTGCCTGGATGGAGAGTCGTGAAGCTTTCTTT. It translates to CAWMESREAFF.

This clonotype came up a few times. The CDR3 sequence: CASCPLTGGMDEQYF. CDR3 DNA: TGCGCCAGCTGTCCCTTGACAGGGGGCATGGACGAGCAGTACTTC. The chain combines TRBV5-1 with TRBJ2-7, with 10 bases fitting TRBD1. The CDR3 consists of 15 residues. The J segment lost 5 bases and the V segment lost 7 bases, leaving 12 bases of the junction unmatched. The germline gives CDR1 SGHRS, CDR2 YFSETQ.

This chain links TRBV11-2 with TRBJ2-7; D may be TRBD2 (6 bases). The ends were cut back, 0 bases at V and 7 bases at J, with 16 bases in the middle. Germline V gene data show CDR1 as SGHAT and CDR2 as FQNNGV. The length of the CDR3 is 15 residues. Written as DNA, the CDR3 is TGTGCCAGCAGCTTAGATAATGTACTAGCTGGAGAGCAGTACTTC. Amino acids: CASSLDNVLAGEQYF.

This clonotype was picked up many times. The chain links TRBV29-1 to TRBJ2-1; TRBD1 might be the D (6 bases). Trimming took off 6 bases at V and 2 bases at J, with 17 bases between the two ends. The CDR3 extends over 15 amino acids. CDR1 and CDR2 (germline): SQVTM, ANQGSEA. The CDR3 reads CSVGQQGVAYNEQFF. In DNA form, the CDR3 reads TGCAGCGTAGGTCAACAGGGTGTCGCCTACAATGAGCAGTTCTTC.

This clonotype was detected ten times or more. The rearrangement joins TRBV6-2 or TRBV6-3 to TRBJ2-7; D gene uncertain. Germline assignment: CDR1 MNHEY and CDR2 SVGEGT. This CDR3 is 11 amino acids long. V was cut by 8 bases and J by 1 base, with 6 bases left in between. CDR3 nucleotides: TGTGCCAGCGACAATTCCTACGAGCAGTACTTC. Its protein product is CASDNSYEQYF.

This clonotype showed up many times. The chain recombines TRBV27 with TRBJ2-7; no definite D call. This CDR3 is built from 11 residues. Per germline, CDR1 MNHEY and CDR2 SMNVEV (reference sequence). Trimming left V 3 bases short and J 5 bases short, with 5 bases between. The CDR3 DNA follows: TGTGCCAGCAGTTTCCGGAACGAGCAGTACTTC. Translating it yields CASSFRNEQYF.